The 17 T cell receptor beta chains listed next were all sequenced from one sample in a study of post-analysis software for immune sequencing data (dated by TCRdb to about 2015). The full study reports these points: Patients showed significantly higher frequencies than controls for five TRBV segments, among them TRBV5-6, TRBV5-1 and TRBV20-1.

Antigens of these TCRs are unknown. Library generation was performed with PCR. The instrument given in TCRdb is Illumina HiSeq 2500. Unique molecular identifiers were incorporated into TCR beta cDNA libraries to reduce PCR and sequencing biases. In-frame beta chains were kept once TCRdb had trimmed the public reads at Q25 with fastp and called clones with MiXCR. Here each entry gathers all rows of one CDR3 protein and keeps the most common genes and DNA. For this sample there are hundreds of thousands of distinct CDR3 sequences; about 53% appear just once. Approximately 4.4% of the sample belongs to the ten largest clones. The sequenced material came from blood. These receptors were taken from a girl aged 5 to 17 with multiple sclerosis.

The chain combines TRBV12-3 or TRBV12-4 with TRBJ1-2; the match to TRBD1 covers 10 bases. The CDR3 length is 16 residues. V dropped 1 base and J dropped 8; count of bases not matched to a gene: 10. The CDR3 protein is CASSLVWWDRGGGYTF. CDR3 nucleotide sequence: TGTGCCAGCAGTTTAGTCTGGTGGGACAGGGGTGGCGGCTACACCTTC.

The chain employs TRBV20-1 and TRBJ2-7; TRBD1 agrees at 9 bases. J gave up 3 bases and V 3 bases, and 9 bases lay outside the gene matches. The CDR3 is 15 residues long. Germline CDR1 is DFQATT and CDR2 is SNEGSKA (reference sequence). The CDR3 region is CSASYPGQGVYEQYF. The DNA for the CDR3 is TGCAGTGCTAGTTATCCGGGACAGGGCGTCTACGAGCAGTACTTC.

V gene TRBV5-6 combines with J gene TRBJ2-5; 14 nucleotides line up with TRBD2. The CDR3 contains 18 residues. V lost 0 bases, J lost 0 bases, and 4 bases stayed unmatched. Looked up from germline, CDR1 is SGHDT and CDR2 is YYEEEE. The CDR3 here is CASSLGLAGGPYQETQYF. The CDR3 nucleotides are TGTGCCAGCAGCTTGGGACTAGCGGGGGGGCCGTACCAAGAGACCCAGTACTTC. The full variable domain, in which reference TRBV5-6 and TRBJ2-5 provide the parts outside the CDR3, is DAGVTQSPTHLIKTRGQQVTLRCSPKSGHDTVSWYQQALGQGPQFIFQYYEEEERQRGNFPDRFSGHQFPNYSSELNVNALLLGDSALYLCASSLGLAGGPYQETQYFGPGTRLLVL.

This chain links TRBV20-1 with TRBJ2-1, with 8 bases that match TRBD2. This CDR3 is built from 16 residues. V shed 0 bases and J 0 bases; nucleotides not matched to a gene: 4. The germline V gene has CDR1 DFQATT and CDR2 SNEGSKA (reference sequence). Written as DNA, the CDR3 is TGCAGTGCTAGAGAGGCCAGCGGGGGCTCCTACAATGAGCAGTTCTTC. Its protein product is CSAREASGGSYNEQFF.

The chain carries TRBV28 and TRBJ2-4; perhaps TRBD1 as D (6 bases). The length of the CDR3 is 16 residues. V lost 2 bases and J 0 bases, leaving 11 bases between the germline ends. Germline V gene data show CDR1 as MDHEN and CDR2 as SYDVKM. The CDR3 loop is CASSLGGLIAKNIQYF. CDR3 sequence (DNA): TGTGCCAGCAGTTTAGGGGGCCTGATAGCCAAAAACATTCAGTACTTC. Drawing the rest from reference TRBV28 and TRBJ2-4, the complete variable domain is DVKVTQSSRYLVKRTGEKVFLECVQDMDHENMFWYRQDPGLGLRLIYFSYDVKMKEKGDIPEGYSVSREKKERFSLILESASTNQTSMYLCASSLGGLIAKNIQYFGAGTRLSVL.

The rearrangement joins TRBV5-1 to TRBJ2-7; maybe TRBD2 (5 bases). The V gene's germline CDR1 is SGHRS and CDR2 YFSETQ. The CDR3 spans 14 residues. V was cut by 4 bases and J by 4 bases, with 15 bases left in between. The CDR3 protein is CASSISGMIYEQYF. The CDR3 coding sequence is TGCGCCAGCAGCATCAGCGGTATGATTTACGAGCAGTACTTC.

This clonotype was detected once. This chain uses TRBV7-8 with TRBJ2-5; 7 bases map to TRBD1. The CDR3 contains 14 residues. V lost 4 bases, J lost 3 bases, and 5 bases stayed unmatched. Germline V lookup: CDR1 SGHVS, CDR2 FQNEAQ. CDR3 loop: CASSSRQGKETQYF. As DNA, the CDR3 is TGTGCCAGCAGCTCCCGACAGGGAAAAGAGACCCAGTACTTC.

The chain couples TRBV7-9 to TRBJ2-7; no definite D call. CDR1 and CDR2 (germline): SEHNR, FQNEAQ (reference sequence). CDR3 length: 13 residues. The V end was cut by 5 bases, the J end by 4 bases, with 12 bases between. DNA for the CDR3: TGTGCCAGCAGCACAAGTACGGCGTACGAGCAGTACTTC. Residues: CASSTSTAYEQYF. Full variable domain (remainder filled in from reference TRBV7-9 and TRBJ2-7): DTGVSQNPRHKITKRGQNVTFRCDPISEHNRLYWYRQTLGQGPEFLTYFQNEAQLEKSRLLSDRFSAERPKGSFSTLEIQRTEQGDSAMYLCASSTSTAYEQYFGPGTRLTVT.

The chain carries TRBV20-1 and TRBJ2-1, with 11 nucleotides matching TRBD2. V lost 6 bases, J lost 5 bases, and 9 bases stayed unmatched. Per germline, CDR1 DFQATT and CDR2 SNEGSKA (reference sequence). CDR3 length: 15 residues. In nucleotides, the CDR3 is TGCAGTGCAAAGTTAGCGGGAGGGCCACACAATGAGCAGTTCTTC. Its protein is CSAKLAGGPHNEQFF.

The rearrangement links TRBV20-1 to TRBJ2-3; no firm D call. Looked up from germline, CDR1 is DFQATT and CDR2 is SNEGSKA (reference sequence). V lost 1 base to trimming and J lost 2 bases, with 7 bases between them. This CDR3 is built from 13 residues. CDR3 in amino acids: CSARVGPTDTQYF. For the CDR3, the DNA is TGCAGTGCTAGAGTGGGTCCCACAGATACGCAGTATTTT.

The rearrangement joins TRBV6-6 to TRBJ2-7, with no clear D. Trimming removed 6 bases from V and 1 base from J, with 10 bases in between. Germline loops: CDR1 MNHNY, CDR2 SVGAGI (reference sequence). CDR3 length: 13 amino acids. CDR3 protein: CASRTDRSYEQYF. The CDR3 DNA sequence: TGTGCCAGCAGAACCGACCGATCCTACGAGCAGTACTTC.

This clonotype appeared a few times. This chain links TRBV28 with TRBJ2-7, with 10 positions matching TRBD2. The ends lost 3 bases at V and 0 bases at J; junction bases unmatched: 2. Germline CDR1 reads MDHEN; CDR2 reads SYDVKM. The CDR3 runs to 15 residues. Here the CDR3 DNA reads TGTGCCAGCAGTTTTGCTAGCGGGAGCTCCTACGAGCAGTACTTC. Its translation: CASSFASGSSYEQYF. Combining the CDR3 with reference TRBV28 and TRBJ2-7 gives the whole variable domain DVKVTQSSRYLVKRTGEKVFLECVQDMDHENMFWYRQDPGLGLRLIYFSYDVKMKEKGDIPEGYSVSREKKERFSLILESASTNQTSMYLCASSFASGSSYEQYFGPGTRLTVT.

This chain links TRBV20-1 with TRBJ2-5; D perhaps matches TRBD1 (7 bases). The germline CDR1 and CDR2 sequences are DFQATT and SNEGSKA (reference sequence). The ends were cut back, 3 bases at V and 1 base at J, with 12 bases in the middle. This CDR3 spans 14 amino acids. CDR3 nucleotides: TGCAGTGCTAGGGAGGGGGCAGCCCAAGAGACCCAGTACTTC. This encodes CSAREGAAQETQYF.

In this sample, this clonotype turned up once. This chain links TRBV14 with TRBJ2-1; 9 nucleotides align to TRBD1. The germline gives CDR1 SGHDN, CDR2 FVKESK. The V gene end was trimmed by 5 bases and the J gene end by 3 bases; junction bases not matched to a gene: 5. This CDR3 is 15 amino acids long. CDR3 DNA sequence: TGTGCCAGCAGCAACCGGGACAGGGACTACAATGAGCAGTTCTTC. This codes for CASSNRDRDYNEQFF.

The rearrangement joins TRBV20-1 to TRBJ2-5; D might be TRBD1 or TRBD2, each matching 5 bases. The V gene's germline CDR1 is DFQATT and CDR2 SNEGSKA (reference sequence). The CDR3 extends over 13 amino acids. Trimming left V 3 bases short and J 5 bases short, with 13 bases between. CDR3 in amino acids: CSASRQGGETQYF. DNA of the CDR3: TGCAGTGCTAGTCGGCAGGGCGGGGAGACCCAGTACTTC.

V gene TRBV10-3 combines with J gene TRBJ2-1; the match to TRBD1 covers 11 bases. V shed 6 bases and J 9 bases; nucleotides not matched to a gene: 10. Germline CDR1 reads ENHRY; CDR2 reads SYGVKD. This CDR3 has 15 amino acids. CDR3 DNA sequence: TGTGCCATCAGCCACGGACAGGGGGCAGCATCTGAGCAGTTCTTC. This encodes CAISHGQGAASEQFF.

As regards this clonotype: The junction shows a germline mismatch at one end, possibly a read error. The rearrangement uses TRBV20-1 and TRBJ2-1, with 8 positions matching TRBD2. This CDR3 is built from 20 residues. Germline CDR1 is DFQATT and CDR2 is SNEGSKA (reference sequence). This CDR3 reads CSARVAGRTSTLSSYNAQFF. The CDR3 coding sequence is TGCAGTGCTAGAGTGGCAGGGAGGACTAGCACTCTCAGCTCCTACAATGCGCAGTTCTTC.